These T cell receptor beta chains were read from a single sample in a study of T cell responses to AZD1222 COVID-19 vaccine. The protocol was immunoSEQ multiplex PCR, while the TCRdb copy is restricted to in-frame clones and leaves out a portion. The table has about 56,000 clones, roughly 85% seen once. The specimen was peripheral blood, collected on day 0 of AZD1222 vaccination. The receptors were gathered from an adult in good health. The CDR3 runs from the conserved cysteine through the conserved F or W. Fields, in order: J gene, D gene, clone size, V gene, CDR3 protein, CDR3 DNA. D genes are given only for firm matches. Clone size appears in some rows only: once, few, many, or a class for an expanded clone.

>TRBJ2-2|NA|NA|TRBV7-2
CASSLGVQGWTGELFF
TGTGCCAGCAGCTTAGGGGTACAGGGTTGGACCGGGGAGCTGTTTTTT
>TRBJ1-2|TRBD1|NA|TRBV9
CASSVVGTDGYTF
TGTGCCAGCAGCGTAGTCGGGACAGACGGCTACACCTTC
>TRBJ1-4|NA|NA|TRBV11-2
CASSPSRVWEKLFF
TGTGCCAGCAGCCCCAGTAGGGTGTGGGAAAAACTGTTTTTT
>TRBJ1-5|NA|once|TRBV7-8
CASSPRWGSSQPQHF
TGTGCCAGCAGCCCCCGGTGGGGGAGCAGCCAGCCCCAGCATTTT
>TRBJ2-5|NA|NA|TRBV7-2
CASSRLPGEVETQYF
TGTGCCAGCAGCCGCCTACCGGGGGAGGTGGAGACCCAGTACTTC
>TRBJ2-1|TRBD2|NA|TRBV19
CASLAGPSSMRTYNEQFF
TGTGCCAGCCTAGCGGGACCAAGTTCCATGCGCACCTACAATGAGCAGTTCTTC
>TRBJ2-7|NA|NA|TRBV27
CASSPQGSIRDEQYF
TGTGCCAGCAGTCCCCAGGGGAGCATACGGGACGAGCAGTACTTC
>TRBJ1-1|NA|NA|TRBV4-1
CASSQGGQGTNTEAFF
TGCGCCAGCAGCCAAGGGGGGCAGGGTACGAACACTGAAGCTTTCTTT
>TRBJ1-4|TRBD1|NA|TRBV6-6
CASSRRTTGGFSEKLFF
TGTGCCAGCAGTCGCCGAACGACAGGGGGCTTCAGTGAAAAACTGTTTTTT
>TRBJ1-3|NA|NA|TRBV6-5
CASTKSGAGNTIYF
TGTGCCAGCACCAAGAGTGGGGCTGGAAACACCATATATTTT
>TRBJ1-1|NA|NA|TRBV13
CASSPPINTEAFF
TGTGCCAGCAGCCCACCAATTAACACTGAAGCTTTCTTT
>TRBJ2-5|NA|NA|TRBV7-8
CASSTRPVGGSYQETQYF
TGTGCCAGCAGCACCCGACCCGTGGGGGGTTCGTACCAAGAGACCCAGTACTTC
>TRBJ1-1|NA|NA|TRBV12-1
CASTLEGTMNTEAFF
TGTGCCAGCACGCTTGAGGGGACTATGAACACTGAAGCTTTCTTT
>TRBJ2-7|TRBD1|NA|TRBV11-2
CASSSDRGLYEQYF
TGTGCCAGCAGCTCCGACAGGGGGCTTTACGAGCAGTACTTC
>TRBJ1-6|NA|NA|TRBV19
CASSMWTANSPLHF
TGTGCCAGTAGTATGTGGACCGCAAATTCACCCCTCCACTTT
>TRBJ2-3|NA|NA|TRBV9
CASSEGGTDTQYF
TGTGCCAGCAGCGAGGGGGGGACAGATACGCAGTATTTT
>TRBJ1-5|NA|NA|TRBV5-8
CASSLHGNSNQPQHF
TGTGCCAGCAGCTTGCACGGAAATAGCAATCAGCCCCAGCATTTT
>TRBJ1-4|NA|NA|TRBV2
CASSEREGFNEKLFF
TGTGCCAGCAGTGAAAGGGAAGGCTTTAATGAAAAACTGTTTTTT
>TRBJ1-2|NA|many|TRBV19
CASSMPGSSGDGYTF
TGTGCCAGTAGTATGCCAGGTTCTTCAGGCGATGGCTACACCTTC
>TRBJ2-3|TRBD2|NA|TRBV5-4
CASSFPSGGTTDTQYF
TGTGCCAGCAGCTTCCCGAGCGGGGGGACCACAGATACGCAGTATTTT
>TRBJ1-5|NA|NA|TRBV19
CASIERYSNQPQHF
TGTGCCAGTATTGAGCGGTATAGCAATCAGCCCCAGCATTTT
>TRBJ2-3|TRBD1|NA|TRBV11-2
CASSKGGTGADTQYF
TGTGCCAGCAGCAAAGGGGGGACAGGGGCAGATACGCAGTATTTT
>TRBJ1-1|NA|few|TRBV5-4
CASSSGVLNTEAFF
TGTGCCAGCAGCTCAGGGGTGTTGAACACTGAAGCTTTCTTT
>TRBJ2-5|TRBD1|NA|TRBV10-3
CATQGAETQYF
TGTGCCACACAGGGGGCAGAGACCCAGTACTTC
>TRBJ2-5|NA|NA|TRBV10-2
CASTNRAGQQETQYF
TGCGCCAGCACTAACCGGGCGGGACAGCAAGAGACCCAGTACTTC
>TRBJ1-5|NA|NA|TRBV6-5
CASSYSIGQPQHF
TGTGCCAGCAGTTACTCGATAGGGCAGCCCCAGCATTTT
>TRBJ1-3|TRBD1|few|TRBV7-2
CASSPGGGNTIYF
TGTGCCAGCAGTCCAGGGGGCGGAAACACCATATATTTT
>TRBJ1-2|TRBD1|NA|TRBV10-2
CASSGQGMLGGYTF
TGCGCCAGCAGCGGACAGGGGATGTTGGGTGGCTACACCTTC
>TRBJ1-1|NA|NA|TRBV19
CASRTNTEAFF
TGTGCCAGTAGGACCAACACTGAAGCTTTCTTT
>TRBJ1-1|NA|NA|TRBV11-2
CASSLLEEGTEAFF
TGTGCCAGCAGCTTGCTCGAGGAGGGCACTGAAGCTTTCTTT
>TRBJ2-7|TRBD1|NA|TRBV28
CATSDRVNEQYF
TGTGCCACCTCAGACAGGGTCAACGAGCAGTACTTC
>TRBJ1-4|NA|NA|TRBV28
CASSFIDYRNEKLFF
TGTGCCAGCAGTTTTATTGATTATCGGAATGAAAAACTGTTTTTT
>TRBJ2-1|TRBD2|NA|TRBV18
CASSPPAGNYNEQFF
TGTGCCAGCTCACCACCAGCGGGGAATTACAATGAGCAGTTCTTC
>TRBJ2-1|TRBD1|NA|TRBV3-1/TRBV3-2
CASSQSDRDNEQFF
TGTGCCAGCAGCCAATCTGACAGGGACAATGAGCAGTTCTTC
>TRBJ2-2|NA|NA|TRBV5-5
CASSSFGPDTGELFF
TGTGCCAGCAGCTCCTTTGGGCCCGACACCGGGGAGCTGTTTTTT
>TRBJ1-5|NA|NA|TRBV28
CASKVSNQPQHF
TGTGCCAGCAAGGTTAGCAATCAGCCCCAGCATTTT
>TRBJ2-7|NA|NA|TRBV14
CASSPSSYEQYF
TGTGCCAGCAGCCCGAGCTCCTACGAGCAGTACTTC
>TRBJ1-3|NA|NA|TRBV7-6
CASSLAVRQRGNTIYF
TGTGCCAGCAGCTTAGCAGTAAGACAGCGGGGAAACACCATATATTTT
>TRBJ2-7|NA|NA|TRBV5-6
CASSLGRAYEQYF
TGTGCCAGCAGCTTGGGCAGGGCCTACGAGCAGTACTTC
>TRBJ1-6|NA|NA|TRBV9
CASSPAPWGPIYF
TGTGCCAGCAGCCCCGCCCCCTGGGGACCTATCTACTTT
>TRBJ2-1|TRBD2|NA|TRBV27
CASSHRAGAYNEQFF
TGTGCCAGCAGCCATAGGGCGGGGGCCTACAATGAGCAGTTCTTC
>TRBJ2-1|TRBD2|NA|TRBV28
CASSLLTSGGTIPYNEQFF
TGTGCCAGCAGTTTACTGACTAGCGGGGGGACTATTCCTTACAATGAGCAGTTCTTC
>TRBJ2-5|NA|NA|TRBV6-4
CAPTDSRETQYF
TGTGCCCCCACGGATAGCCGGGAGACCCAGTACTTC
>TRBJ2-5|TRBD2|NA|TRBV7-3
CASSSSGTSGTQYF
TGTGCCAGCAGCTCCTCCGGGACTAGCGGGACCCAGTACTTC
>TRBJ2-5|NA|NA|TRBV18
CASSPPVPPAETQYF
TGTGCCAGCTCACCACCGGTCCCTCCGGCAGAGACCCAGTACTTC
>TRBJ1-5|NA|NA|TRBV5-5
CASSLYAENSNQPQHF
TGTGCCAGCAGCTTGTATGCAGAAAATAGCAATCAGCCCCAGCATTTT
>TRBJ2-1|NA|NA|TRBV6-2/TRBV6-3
CASSYSRGSSYNEQFF
TGTGCCAGCAGTTATTCGAGGGGAAGCTCCTACAATGAGCAGTTCTTC
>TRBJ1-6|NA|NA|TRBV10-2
CASSLRTGSSYNSPLHF
TGCGCCAGCAGTCTCCGGACTGGGAGCTCCTATAATTCACCCCTCCACTTT
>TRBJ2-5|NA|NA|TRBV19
CATSYGGFQPQETQYF
TGTGCCACCTCATATGGGGGCTTCCAACCCCAAGAGACCCAGTACTTC
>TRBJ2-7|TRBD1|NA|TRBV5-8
CASSVQGAYEQYF
TGTGCCAGCAGCGTCCAGGGGGCCTACGAGCAGTACTTC
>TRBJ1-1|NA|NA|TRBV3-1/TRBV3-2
CASSQDSWGAEAFF
TGTGCCAGCAGCCAAGATTCTTGGGGGGCTGAAGCTTTCTTT
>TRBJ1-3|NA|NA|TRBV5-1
CASSRGGINSGNTIYF
TGCGCCAGCAGCCGGGGCGGAATTAACTCTGGAAACACCATATATTTT
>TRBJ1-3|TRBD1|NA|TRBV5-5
CASSHPGQAGGTIYF
TGTGCCAGCAGCCATCCCGGACAGGCCGGCGGCACCATATATTTT
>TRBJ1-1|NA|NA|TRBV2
CASRGRTEAFF
TGTGCCAGCAGGGGGAGGACTGAAGCTTTCTTT
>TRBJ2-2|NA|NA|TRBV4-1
CASSLMGGTGELFF
TGCGCCAGCAGCCTAATGGGAGGCACCGGGGAGCTGTTTTTT